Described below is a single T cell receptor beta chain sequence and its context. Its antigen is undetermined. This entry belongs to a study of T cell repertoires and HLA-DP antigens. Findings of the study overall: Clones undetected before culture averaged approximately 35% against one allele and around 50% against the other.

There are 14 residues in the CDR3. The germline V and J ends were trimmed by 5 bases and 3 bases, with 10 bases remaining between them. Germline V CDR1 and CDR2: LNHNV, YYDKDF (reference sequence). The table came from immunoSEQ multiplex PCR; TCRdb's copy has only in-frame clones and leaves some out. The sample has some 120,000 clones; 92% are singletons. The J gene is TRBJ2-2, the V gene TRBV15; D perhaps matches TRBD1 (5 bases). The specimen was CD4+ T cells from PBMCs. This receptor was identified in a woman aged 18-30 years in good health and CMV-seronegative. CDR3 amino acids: CATSAGLDTGELFF. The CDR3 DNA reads TGTGCCACCAGCGCAGGGTTGGACACCGGGGAGCTGTTTTTT.